Each of the 29 T cell receptor beta chains below was sequenced from the same sample in a study of shared clonotypes between healthy human individuals. CD45RO-negative, CCR7-selected cells formed the naive CD8 fraction, which excluded terminally differentiated effector memory CD45RA+ cells. Some clones are missing from TCRdb's copy, which holds only in-frame ones; the method was immunoSEQ multiplex PCR. In the table there are about 2 million clones, about 95% of which are singletons. Source material: naive CD8+ T cells sorted from blood. Receptors were obtained from a man between 18 and 35 years old in good health.

V gene TRBV6-5 combines with J gene TRBJ2-7; D is unresolved. Germline lookup yields CDR1 MNHEY and CDR2 SVGAGI. The CDR3 is 14 amino acids. V was pared by 2 bases and J by 2 bases, with 10 bases between. The CDR3 protein is CASSYGSPPYEQYF. The DNA of the CDR3 is TGTGCCAGCAGTTACGGGTCTCCTCCCTACGAGCAGTACTTC.

In regard to this clone: The CDR3 ends on some other residue instead of the conserved phenylalanine or tryptophan, so this is likely a read error. The rearrangement uses TRBV28 and TRBJ1-4; 7 nucleotides agree with TRBD1. The V and J ends lost 8 bases and 12 bases, in that order; junction bases with no gene match: 27. CDR1 and CDR2 (germline): MDHEN, SYDVKM. CDR3 length: 18 amino acids. CDR3 DNA sequence: TGTGCCAGCTCAACCCTAAGGGGGCTGAATACAGCAGGGGTGGAACTGTTTCTT. Translating gives CASSTLRGLNTAGVELFL.

This chain joins TRBV6-5 and TRBJ2-1; D not certain. Germline CDR1 is MNHEY and CDR2 is SVGAGI. Trimming stripped 3 bases from V and 3 bases from J, with 9 bases between. The CDR3 is 14 residues long. The CDR3 nucleotides read TGTGCCAGCAGTTATGACTCAGACTACAATGAGCAGTTCTTC. Amino acid sequence: CASSYDSDYNEQFF.

The chain combines TRBV25-1 with TRBJ1-1; TRBD1 agrees at 8 bases. Looked up from germline, CDR1 is MGHDK and CDR2 is SYGVNS. J was trimmed by 5 bases and V by 0 bases; bases with no gene match: 2. This CDR3 comprises 14 residues. CDR3 loop: CASSEYDRGTEAFF. CDR3 DNA: TGTGCCAGCAGTGAATACGACAGGGGTACTGAAGCTTTCTTT.

The chain has TRBV25-1 and TRBJ2-3, with 7 positions matching TRBD1. The CDR3 covers 14 residues. V lost 8 bases and J lost 4; bases outside the gene matches: 9. From germline, CDR1 is MGHDK and CDR2 SYGVNS. CDR3 amino acids: CASRSSQGADTQYF. For the CDR3, the DNA is TGTGCCAGCCGCTCCAGCCAGGGGGCAGATACGCAGTATTTT.

A note on this clone: The sample contains more than one DNA sequence encoding this CDR3. The rearrangement links TRBV7-9 to TRBJ1-5; 9 bases fit TRBD1. CDR1 is SEHNR, CDR2 FQNEAQ, per germline (reference sequence). The J segment lost 3 bases and the V segment lost 3 bases, leaving 3 bases of the junction unmatched. The CDR3 is 15 amino acids. CDR3 sequence reads: CASSLGQGLNQPQHF. The DNA for the CDR3 is TGTGCCAGCAGCTTGGGACAGGGCCTCAATCAGCCCCAGCATTTT.

V usage is TRBV27 and J usage is TRBJ2-1; D possibly corresponds to TRBD1 (6 bases). Trimming shortened V by 5 bases and J by 4 bases, and 15 bases separated the two germline ends. Germline lookup yields CDR1 MNHEY and CDR2 SMNVEV (reference sequence). This CDR3 region has 15 residues. The CDR3 region is CASSLRGVQYNEQFF. CDR3 in DNA: TGTGCCAGCAGTCTCAGGGGAGTTCAGTACAATGAGCAGTTCTTC.

This chain joins TRBV13 and TRBJ2-3; 9 bases match TRBD1. The ends lost 5 bases at V and 2 bases at J; junction bases unmatched: 11. The germline V gene has CDR1 PRHDT and CDR2 FYEKMQ (reference sequence). CDR3 length: 17 amino acids. The CDR3 DNA is TGTGCCAGCAGCCAGGAGAGACAGGGGGAGAACACAGATACGCAGTATTTT. Amino acid sequence: CASSQERQGENTDTQYF.

V and J are TRBV7-6 and TRBJ2-1; TRBD2 is a possible D gene (6 bases). The CDR3 has 16 residues. Germline loops: CDR1 SGHVS, CDR2 FNYEAQ. Trimming removed 1 base from V and 0 bases from J, with 10 bases in between. This CDR3 reads CASSLGGESSYNEQFF. CDR3 sequence (DNA): TGTGCCAGCAGCTTAGGGGGGGAGAGCTCCTACAATGAGCAGTTCTTC.

This clone was picked up one time. V usage is TRBV2 and J usage is TRBJ2-7, with D tentatively TRBD1 (6 bases). Trimming took 7 bases from V and 5 from J, leaving 9 bases between them. The CDR3 contains 11 residues. From germline, CDR1 is SNHLY and CDR2 FYNNEI. The DNA of the CDR3 is TGTGCCAGCACACAGGGCAACGAGCAGTACTTC. The encoded protein is CASTQGNEQYF.

The chain is built from TRBV28 and TRBJ2-5, with 13 bases matching TRBD2. From germline, CDR1 is MDHEN and CDR2 SYDVKM. The CDR3 covers 19 residues. J lost 0 bases, V lost 4 bases, and 11 bases had no gene match. CDR3 residues: CASSYILLAGGQYQETQYF. Here the CDR3 DNA reads TGTGCCAGCAGTTACATACTACTAGCGGGGGGGCAGTACCAAGAGACCCAGTACTTC. Drawing the rest from reference TRBV28 and TRBJ2-5, the complete variable domain is DVKVTQSSRYLVKRTGEKVFLECVQDMDHENMFWYRQDPGLGLRLIYFSYDVKMKEKGDIPEGYSVSREKKERFSLILESASTNQTSMYLCASSYILLAGGQYQETQYFGPGTRLLVL.

The chain has TRBV19 and TRBJ1-6; 8 bases fit TRBD1. The CDR3 has 13 amino acids. Germline V gene data show CDR1 as LNHDA and CDR2 as SQIVND (reference sequence). V shed 5 bases and J 13 bases; nucleotides not matched to a gene: 7. CDR3 in amino acids: CASSPGQGFPLHF. DNA of the CDR3: TGTGCCAGTAGTCCCGGACAGGGCTTTCCCCTCCACTTT.

The chain employs TRBV10-1 and TRBJ2-2; D remains ambiguous. Germline CDR1 WNHNN, CDR2 SYGVQD (reference sequence). Trimming left V 2 bases short and J 4 bases short, with 11 bases between. This CDR3 has 15 amino acids. The CDR3 sequence is CASSEGALLTGELFF. In DNA, the CDR3 is TGCGCCAGCAGTGAGGGTGCGCTGCTCACCGGGGAGCTGTTTTTT.

J is TRBJ2-1 and V is TRBV11-2; TRBD2 might be the D (6 bases). This CDR3 is built from 14 residues. Germline V gene lookup returns CDR1 SGHAT and CDR2 FQNNGV. Trimming took 4 bases from V and 6 from J, leaving 13 bases between them. The CDR3 DNA reads TGTGCCAGCAGCTCCGGGGGTTTGGGCAATGAGCAGTTCTTC. It encodes CASSSGGLGNEQFF.

Remarks on this clone: Other DNA sequences in the same sample also yield this CDR3. The rearrangement uses TRBV6-6 and TRBJ2-2; D gene uncertain. The CDR3 sequence is 11 residues long. Germline V gene sequence: CDR1 MNHNY, CDR2 SVGAGI (reference sequence). V dropped 6 bases and J dropped 5 bases, with 4 bases sitting between them. The CDR3 DNA reads as TGTGCCAGCAGCTCTACCGGGGAGCTGTTTTTT. Its translation is CASSSTGELFF.

The genes are TRBV5-4 and TRBJ2-7; possible D gene TRBD1, 6 bases. Trimming stripped 3 bases from V and 2 bases from J, with 12 bases between. Germline values: CDR1 SGHNT, CDR2 YYREEE (reference sequence). The CDR3 runs to 14 residues. CDR3 in amino acids: CASSWSQGPYEQYF. CDR3 sequence (DNA): TGTGCCAGCAGCTGGTCACAGGGCCCCTACGAGCAGTACTTC.

This chain joins TRBV12-5 and TRBJ1-3, with unresolved D. The V gene lost 7 bases and the J gene lost 2 bases, with 9 bases spanning the gap. This CDR3 is 13 amino acids long. Germline values: CDR1 LGHNT, CDR2 FRNRAP. This CDR3 reads CASDGEAGNTIYF. DNA of the CDR3: TGTGCTAGTGATGGGGAAGCTGGAAACACCATATATTTT.

The V and J genes are TRBV13 and TRBJ2-5, with D perhaps TRBD2 (5 bases). Trimming removed 3 bases at V and 5 bases at J, with 10 bases between. The germline V gene encodes CDR1 PRHDT and CDR2 FYEKMQ (reference sequence). The length of the CDR3 is 13 residues. CDR3 residues: CASSLYGVETQYF. CDR3 sequence (DNA): TGTGCCAGCAGCTTGTACGGGGTTGAGACCCAGTACTTC.

In its sample, this clone was seen once. This chain connects TRBV29-1 to TRBJ2-1; D gene unclear. V gave up 1 base and J gave up 1 base, with 8 bases separating them. The CDR3 runs to 14 residues. Germline V gene lookup returns CDR1 SQVTM and CDR2 ANQGSEA. The CDR3 nucleotides read TGCAGCGTTGAAGGACGGCAATCCTACAATGAGCAGTTCTTC. This translates into CSVEGRQSYNEQFF.

The chain uses TRBV5-1 and TRBJ2-5, with D perhaps matching TRBD1 or TRBD2 (5 bases each). V lost 6 bases, J lost 4 bases, and 19 bases lay in between. The V gene's germline CDR1 is SGHRS and CDR2 YFSETQ. This CDR3 has 15 amino acids. CDR3 DNA sequence: TGCGCCAGCAAGCAGCCAGCGGAAAGGGGAGAGACCCAGTACTTC. It encodes CASKQPAERGETQYF.

V usage is TRBV9 and J usage is TRBJ2-7, with 7 positions matching TRBD1. V trimming: 2 bases; J trimming: 0 bases; junction bases outside the gene matches: 11. Germline loops: CDR1 SGDLS, CDR2 YYNGEE. The CDR3 length is 17 residues. CDR3 protein: CASSVSPGTDSSYEQYF. In DNA form, the CDR3 reads TGTGCCAGCAGCGTCAGCCCCGGGACAGATAGCTCCTACGAGCAGTACTTC.

V usage is TRBV7-9 and J usage is TRBJ1-1; unclear D gene. V was cut by 2 bases and J by 4 bases, with 8 bases left in between. Germline V gives CDR1 SEHNR, CDR2 FQNEAQ (reference sequence). The CDR3 consists of 13 residues. Written as DNA, the CDR3 is TGTGCCAGCAGCTTATCCGCCAGCACTGAAGCTTTCTTT. This translates into CASSLSASTEAFF. Using reference TRBV7-9 and TRBJ1-1 for the parts outside the CDR3, the full variable domain is DTGVSQNPRHKITKRGQNVTFRCDPISEHNRLYWYRQTLGQGPEFLTYFQNEAQLEKSRLLSDRFSAERPKGSFSTLEIQRTEQGDSAMYLCASSLSASTEAFFGQGTRLTVV.

The CDR3 here is CASSLKGPREQFF. In nucleotides, the CDR3 is TGTGCCAGCAGTTTAAAAGGCCCGCGGGAGCAGTTCTTC. This chain links TRBV27 with TRBJ2-1; D not resolved. The CDR3 runs 13 residues. Trimming pared 2 bases from V and 10 bases from J, leaving 12 bases between. CDR1 MNHEY and CDR2 SMNVEV come from the germline V gene (reference sequence).

The J gene is TRBJ2-5, the V gene TRBV4-2, with D possibly being TRBD2 (7 bases). The CDR3 contains 18 residues. CDR1 is LGHNA and CDR2 is YNFKEQ in the germline V gene. V shed 0 bases and J shed 4 bases, with 21 bases lying between them. The CDR3 sequence is CASSQDYGGRIIRETQYF. DNA of the CDR3: TGTGCCAGCAGCCAAGATTACGGGGGGCGAATAATTCGAGAGACCCAGTACTTC.

The chain uses TRBV18 and TRBJ2-7, with 10 positions matching TRBD2. CDR3 size: 17 residues. The germline gives CDR1 KGHSH, CDR2 LQKENI. The junction had 10 bases not matched to a gene; V was cut back by 1 base and J by 4 bases. CDR3 protein: CASSPRTSGDPIYEQYF. In DNA form, the CDR3 reads TGTGCCAGCTCACCACGAACTAGCGGGGACCCGATTTACGAGCAGTACTTC.

The CDR3 reads CASSLPAETLQETQYF. The CDR3 region has the DNA TGTGCCAGCAGCTTACCAGCGGAGACACTCCAGGAGACCCAGTACTTC. V gene TRBV7-6 combines with J gene TRBJ2-5; a possible D gene is TRBD2 (5 bases). Germline CDR1 SGHVS, CDR2 FNYEAQ. The CDR3 is made up of 16 amino acids. V was pared by 2 bases and J by 5 bases, with 18 bases between.

V is TRBV27 and J is TRBJ2-3; D is perhaps TRBD2 (6 bases). The CDR3 sequence is 16 residues long. Germline loops: CDR1 MNHEY, CDR2 SMNVEV (reference sequence). The germline V and J ends were trimmed by 5 bases and 4 bases, with 19 bases remaining between them. CDR3 sequence: CASSPLGGGGPDTQYF. The CDR3 nucleotides are TGTGCCAGCAGTCCCCTGGGGGGTGGGGGTCCAGATACGCAGTATTTT.

A note on this clone: The identical CDR3 is also encoded by other nucleotide sequences in the sample. The chain couples TRBV5-1 to TRBJ2-7; TRBD2 aligns across 13 bases. CDR1 is SGHRS, CDR2 YFSETQ, per germline. With V trimmed by 5 bases and J by 3 bases, 2 bases remained unmatched. The CDR3 runs 14 residues. The CDR3 spells CASSWTSGGYEQYF. The CDR3 nucleotides are TGCGCCAGCAGTTGGACTAGCGGGGGCTACGAGCAGTACTTC.

The chain joins TRBV27 to TRBJ1-4; D possibly corresponds to TRBD1 (5 bases). V was trimmed by 7 bases and J by 2 bases, leaving 8 bases between them. Germline V gene data show CDR1 as MNHEY and CDR2 as SMNVEV (reference sequence). The CDR3 runs to 13 residues. CDR3 DNA sequence: TGTGCCAGCATGGGACTGACTAATGAAAAACTGTTTTTT. It codes for CASMGLTNEKLFF.